This entry lists 21 T cell receptor beta chains sequenced from one sample in a study of low-dose radiotherapy and immunotherapy resistance in tumors. Documented time point: before trial treatment. For amplifying TCRs, the PCR ran for 20 to 25 cycles with Phusion, which was used together with a constant-region primer and the adapter on the V primers. TCRdb re-derived calls from the reads in MiXCR, one entry per CDR3 protein. The sample has roughly 46,000 distinct CDR3 sequences, approximately 12% seen once. The specimen comprised PBMCs, sampled before treatment. The receptors originated from a female donor with ovarian cancer.

Remarks on this clonotype: A far larger clone is off by one base, so a read error is likely. This chain uses TRBV6-6 with TRBJ2-1; the D call may be TRBD1 or TRBD2 (5 bases each). The germline V and J ends were trimmed by 2 bases and 10 bases, with 15 bases remaining between them. The germline gives CDR1 MNHNY, CDR2 SVGAGI (reference sequence). CDR3 length: 14 amino acids. DNA of the CDR3: TGTGCCAGCAGTTACATGGGGGAGAAGGGCGAGCAGTTCTTC. Translating it yields CASSYMGEKGEQFF.

The genes are TRBV13 and TRBJ1-1, with a weak D call TRBD1 (5 bases). Germline CDR1 and CDR2: PRHDT and FYEKMQ (reference sequence). CDR3 length: 14 residues. V was pared by 6 bases and J by 6 bases, with 17 bases between. The CDR3: CASRLIGTIAEAFF. CDR3 coding DNA: TGTGCCAGCAGATTAATCGGGACGATCGCTGAAGCTTTCTTT.

The sample holds many counts of this clonotype. CDR3 nucleotides: TGCAGCGTTGTATGGCAGGGGGCATACGAGCAGTACTTC. This translates into CSVVWQGAYEQYF. The chain uses TRBV29-1 and TRBJ2-7, with TRBD1 matching 8 bases. Germline trimming cut 4 bases from V and 4 bases from J; bases unmatched to any gene: 6. CDR3 length: 13 amino acids. The germline V gene encodes CDR1 SQVTM and CDR2 ANQGSEA.

Points on this clonotype: This likely came from a read error, as a far larger clone is one base away. V gene TRBV2 combines with J gene TRBJ2-1; 8 nucleotides agree with TRBD2. J gave up 10 bases and V 3 bases, and 14 bases lay outside the gene matches. CDR3 length: 16 residues. Germline V lookup: CDR1 SNHLY, CDR2 FYNNEI. The chain's CDR3 is CASSEGGGVSGSEQFF. The CDR3 DNA follows: TGTGCCAGCAGTGAGGGCGGTGGGGTGAGCGGGAGCGAGCAGTTCTTC.

This clonotype turned up a few times. The V gene is TRBV12-3 or TRBV12-4, the J gene TRBJ1-4, with TRBD1 identical over 7 bases. Trimming at V came to 5 bases and at J to 14 bases, leaving 5 bases not matched to a gene. This CDR3 is built from 11 residues. CDR3 region: CASSRQGMLFF. The DNA for the CDR3 is TGTGCCAGCAGTCGACAGGGAATGCTGTTTTTT.

As concerns this clonotype: The likely explanation is a read error, given a far larger clone one base away. The rearrangement links TRBV19 to TRBJ2-7; D unclear. Trimming stripped 0 bases from V and 7 bases from J, with 25 bases between. CDR3 size: 18 residues. In germline, CDR1 is LNHDA, CDR2 SQIVND (reference sequence). Here the CDR3 reads CASSIDRKRHLSYNEQYF. The CDR3 region has the DNA TGTGCCAGTAGTATAGATCGGAAGCGACACCTCTCCTACAATGAGCAGTACTTC. The full variable domain, completed using reference TRBV19 and TRBJ2-7, is DGGITQSPKYLFRKEGQNVTLSCEQNLNHDAMYWYRQDPGQGLRLIYYSQIVNDFQKGDIAEGYSVSREKKESFPLTVTSAQKNPTAFYLCASSIDRKRHLSYNEQYFGPGTRLTVT.

This clonotype was counted ten times or more. The J gene is TRBJ2-3, the V gene TRBV12-3 or TRBV12-4; D not certain. This CDR3 is built from 14 residues. V gave up 3 bases and J gave up 0 bases, with 7 bases separating them. The chain's CDR3 is CASSFQVSTDTQYF. The CDR3 coding sequence is TGTGCCAGCAGTTTCCAGGTTAGCACAGATACGCAGTATTTT.

Many counts were recorded for this clonotype. The rearrangement links TRBV18 to TRBJ2-5; no definite D call. Trimming removed 4 bases from V and 2 bases from J, with 8 bases in between. The CDR3 consists of 13 residues. Germline CDR1 KGHSH, CDR2 LQKENI. The CDR3 coding sequence is TGTGCCAGCTCACATCAACCACAAGAGACCCAGTACTTC. This codes for CASSHQPQETQYF.

This clonotype was seen many times. The chain uses TRBV28 and TRBJ2-7, with unresolved D. The length of the CDR3 is 13 residues. Trimming pared 3 bases from V and 6 bases from J, leaving 12 bases between. Germline V gene data show CDR1 as MDHEN and CDR2 as SYDVKM. The CDR3 DNA reads TGTGCCAGCAGTTTTAGTGGGCAGGTCGAGCAGTACTTC. This sequence encodes CASSFSGQVEQYF.

This clonotype was found many times. The CDR3 loop is CASSRQGINYGYTF. The CDR3 DNA sequence: TGTGCCAGCTCACGACAGGGGATTAACTATGGCTACACCTTC. The gene calls are TRBV18 and TRBJ1-2, with 8 bases aligning to TRBD1. CDR1 and CDR2 (germline): KGHSH, LQKENI. The CDR3 loop spans 14 amino acids. The V and J ends lost 4 bases and 1 base, in that order; junction bases with no gene match: 2.

The table lists this clonotype with many counts. The CDR3 here is CASSQQTNTEAFF. In DNA form, the CDR3 reads TGTGCCAGCAGTCAACAGACGAACACTGAAGCTTTCTTT. The chain links TRBV11-2 to TRBJ1-1, with no clear D. The germline V and J ends were trimmed by 6 bases and 1 base, with 9 bases remaining between them. CDR1 is SGHAT and CDR2 is FQNNGV in the germline V gene. The CDR3 extends over 13 amino acids.

This clonotype was found many times. The chain is built from TRBV15 and TRBJ2-7; no clear D gene. Germline CDR1 is LNHNV and CDR2 is YYDKDF (reference sequence). V was cut by 0 bases and J by 0 bases, with 3 bases left in between. This CDR3 has 13 amino acids. The CDR3 sequence is CATSRDRSYEQYF. DNA for the CDR3: TGTGCCACCAGCAGAGATCGCTCCTACGAGCAGTACTTC. Full variable domain (outside the CDR3, taken from reference TRBV15 and TRBJ2-7): DAMVIQNPRYQVTQFGKPVTLSCSQTLNHNVMYWYQQKSSQAPKLLFHYYDKDFNNEADTPDNFQSRRPNTSFCFLDIRSPGLGDTAMYLCATSRDRSYEQYFGPGTRLTVT.

In its sample, this clonotype was seen many times. The rearrangement uses TRBV28 and TRBJ2-1, with TRBD2 matching 10 bases. This CDR3 region has 17 residues. Germline values: CDR1 MDHEN, CDR2 SYDVKM. The J segment lost 2 bases and the V segment lost 2 bases, leaving 6 bases of the junction unmatched. The chain's CDR3 is CASSLDLSGRTYNEQFF. CDR3 DNA sequence: TGTGCCAGCAGTTTAGACCTTAGCGGGAGGACCTACAATGAGCAGTTCTTC.

This clonotype was recorded at least ten times. V usage is TRBV7-2 and J usage is TRBJ1-1; weak D call: TRBD1 (5 bases). V gave up 1 base and J gave up 5 bases, with 11 bases separating them. The CDR3 is made up of 14 amino acids. Germline V gene sequence: CDR1 SGHTA, CDR2 FQGNSA. The CDR3 sequence is CASSLDAGGTEAFF. The CDR3 nucleotides read TGTGCCAGCAGCTTAGACGCCGGGGGAACTGAAGCTTTCTTT.

This clonotype was seen many times. The CDR3 DNA reads as TGTGCCTGGAACCGACTAGCGGGACACAATGAGCAGTTCTTC. It translates to CAWNRLAGHNEQFF. The chain carries TRBV30 and TRBJ2-1; TRBD2 matches at 11 bases. Germline V CDR1 and CDR2: GTSNPN, SVGIG (reference sequence). J lost 5 bases, V lost 4 bases, and 4 bases had no gene match. The CDR3 runs to 14 residues.

This clonotype was counted many times. This CDR3 reads CASSHQQNEWSDPNYNEQFF. CDR3 nucleotide sequence: TGCGCCAGCAGCCACCAACAGAATGAGTGGTCGGATCCAAACTACAATGAGCAGTTCTTC. The rearrangement joins TRBV23-1 to TRBJ2-1; D is uncertain. TRBV23-1 carries the ORF label, with uncertain function. The CDR3 has 20 amino acids. V was cut by 6 bases and J by 3 bases, with 30 bases left in between.

This clonotype was picked up many times. The chain has TRBV7-9 and TRBJ2-7; D not certain. Per germline, CDR1 SEHNR and CDR2 FQNEAQ (reference sequence). This CDR3 has 13 amino acids. V gave up 2 bases and J gave up 6 bases, with 11 bases separating them. Written as DNA, the CDR3 is TGTGCCAGCAGCTTATCCCCCATGGTCGAGCAGTACTTC. Translation: CASSLSPMVEQYF.

This clonotype was recorded at least ten times. J is TRBJ2-3 and V is TRBV14; maybe TRBD2 (5 bases). The V gene's germline CDR1 is SGHDN and CDR2 FVKESK. V was shortened by 3 bases and J by 0 bases, with 16 bases between the two germline ends. The CDR3 totals 17 residues. The CDR3 region has the DNA TGTGCCAGCAGCCACCGAGGCCCGGGAATGAGCACAGATACGCAGTATTTT. Its translation: CASSHRGPGMSTDTQYF.

This clonotype was observed at least ten times. The CDR3 sequence is CASSLTGGAAGELFF. CDR3 coding DNA: TGTGCCAGCAGCTTAACAGGGGGCGCGGCCGGGGAGCTGTTTTTT. The chain uses TRBV7-3 and TRBJ2-2; 7 positions agree with TRBD1. This CDR3 comprises 15 residues. V lost 0 bases to trimming and J lost 6 bases; unmatched junction nucleotides: 4. Germline V gene data show CDR1 as SGHTA and CDR2 as FQGTGA. Combining the CDR3 with reference TRBV7-3 and TRBJ2-2 gives the whole variable domain GAGVSQTPSNKVTEKGKYVELRCDPISGHTALYWYRQSLGQGPEFLIYFQGTGAADDSGLPNDRFFAVRPEGSVSTLKIQRTERGDSAVYLCASSLTGGAAGELFFGEGSRLTVL.

This clonotype occurred many times. This sequence joins TRBV28 and TRBJ2-1; D is ambiguous. The germline CDR1 and CDR2 sequences are MDHEN and SYDVKM. Between the trimmed V and J ends, which lost 8 bases and 1 base, there was a span of 9 bases. CDR3 length: 13 amino acids. CDR3 in amino acids: CASHIGSYNEQFF. Here the CDR3 DNA reads TGTGCCAGCCATATCGGGTCCTACAATGAGCAGTTCTTC.

This clonotype was picked up many times. CDR3 amino acids: CASSPQPAGGYEQYF. For the CDR3, the DNA is TGTGCCAGCAGCCCACAACCCGCAGGGGGATACGAGCAGTACTTC. The V call is TRBV7-6, the J call TRBJ2-7; the match to TRBD1 covers 7 bases. The germline V gene encodes CDR1 SGHVS and CDR2 FNYEAQ. This CDR3 contains 15 residues. V shed 5 bases, J shed 4 bases, and the junction held 11 bases outside the gene matches.